This entry lists 29 T cell receptor beta chains sequenced from one sample in a study of T cell changes during pregnancy in multiple sclerosis. Only in-frame clones appear in the TCRdb table, and some are missing; sequencing was by immunoSEQ multiplex PCR. The top ten hold around 0.86% of the sample, which has 84,000 or so clones, roughly 94% seen once. The source was peripheral blood, collected in the third trimester of pregnancy. The receptors were gathered from a female donor with multiple sclerosis, enrolled in a pregnancy study.

The chain links TRBV27 to TRBJ2-1; 7 positions match TRBD1. The CDR3 covers 13 residues. CDR1 MNHEY and CDR2 SMNVEV come from the germline V gene (reference sequence). Germline trimming cut 10 bases from V and 6 bases from J; bases unmatched to any gene: 9. The CDR3 DNA is TGTGCCACCTTGACAGGGTTGGGCAATGAGCAGTTCTTC. Protein product: CATLTGLGNEQFF.

The V and J genes are TRBV6-1 and TRBJ2-1; 14 bases are a match to TRBD2. Germline V gene sequence: CDR1 MNHNS, CDR2 SASEGT. The CDR3 has 14 amino acids. V lost 10 bases to trimming and J lost 7 bases; unmatched junction nucleotides: 6. CDR3 amino acids: CANQGTSGSNEQFF. The CDR3 DNA reads TGTGCCAACCAGGGGACTAGCGGGAGTAATGAGCAGTTCTTC.

The chain is built from TRBV4-2 and TRBJ1-2, with 8 bases identical to TRBD1. The CDR3 runs to 14 residues. Losses at the gene ends were 5 bases for V and 6 bases for J; bases not matched to a gene: 8. The germline V gene encodes CDR1 LGHNA and CDR2 YNFKEQ. CDR3 amino acids: CASSFRTGKNGYTF. The CDR3 region has the DNA TGTGCCAGCAGCTTCCGGACAGGGAAGAATGGCTACACCTTC.

This chain connects TRBV9 to TRBJ2-5; D is unresolved. Trimming pared 0 bases from V and 5 bases from J, leaving 11 bases between. From germline, CDR1 is SGDLS and CDR2 YYNGEE. The CDR3 length is 14 residues. CDR3: CASSVEPASETQYF. The CDR3 DNA is TGTGCCAGCAGCGTAGAACCAGCGTCGGAGACCCAGTACTTC.

The J gene is TRBJ2-7, the V gene TRBV27, with 9 bases lining up with TRBD2. Losses at the gene ends were 6 bases for V and 3 bases for J; bases not matched to a gene: 6. The CDR3 consists of 14 residues. Germline CDR1 and CDR2: MNHEY and SMNVEV (reference sequence). CDR3: CASRPGTSFYEQYF. Here the CDR3 DNA reads TGTGCCAGCAGACCCGGGACTAGCTTCTACGAGCAGTACTTC.

This chain joins TRBV6-6 and TRBJ1-1, with TRBD1 identical over 7 bases. With V trimmed by 7 bases and J by 5 bases, 10 bases remained unmatched. Per germline, CDR1 MNHNY and CDR2 SVGAGI (reference sequence). The CDR3 is 14 residues long. In nucleotides, the CDR3 is TGTGCCAGCAATAACAGGGGTAGTAGGACTGAAGCTTTCTTT. It yields the protein CASNNRGSRTEAFF.

CDR3 coding DNA: TGTGCCAGCGGGGGGGGAGTGTATGAAAAACTGTTTTTT. Amino acid sequence: CASGGGVYEKLFF. The chain links TRBV19 to TRBJ1-4; TRBD1 might be the D (5 bases). The ends were cut back, 9 bases at V and 6 bases at J, with 14 bases in the middle. CDR3 length: 13 amino acids. Looked up from germline, CDR1 is LNHDA and CDR2 is SQIVND (reference sequence).

The table lists this clone with a count of one. The chain carries TRBV30 and TRBJ1-5; D is uncertain. The V end was cut by 3 bases, the J end by 3 bases, with 9 bases between. CDR1 GTSNPN and CDR2 SVGIG come from the germline V gene (reference sequence). CDR3 size: 13 residues. CDR3 nucleotide sequence: TGTGCCTGGAGCCAACTTCACAATCAGCCCCAGCATTTT. Translation gives CAWSQLHNQPQHF.

The gene calls are TRBV18 and TRBJ1-1, with D uncertain. The CDR3 loop spans 14 amino acids. The germline V gene encodes CDR1 KGHSH and CDR2 LQKENI. Deletions cut 3 bases from V and 5 bases from J, with 13 bases between. Here the CDR3 reads CASSPLSTGTEAFF. In nucleotides, the CDR3 is TGTGCCAGCTCACCGCTTAGCACGGGTACTGAAGCTTTCTTT.

This chain connects TRBV6-4 to TRBJ1-2; tentatively, D is TRBD1 (5 bases). V was cut by 2 bases and J by 4 bases, with 11 bases left in between. The CDR3 is 14 residues long. The germline CDR1 and CDR2 sequences are MRHNA and SNTAGT. As DNA, the CDR3 is TGTGCCAGCAGTGACGGCAGGGCCCCCTATGGCTACACCTTC. Protein: CASSDGRAPYGYTF.

This clone turned up a few times. CDR3 nucleotide sequence: TGTGCCAGCAGCGGACAGGGGTTGAGGAACACTGAAGCTTTCTTT. Protein product: CASSGQGLRNTEAFF. This chain uses TRBV2 with TRBJ1-1; 9 nucleotides agree with TRBD1. The CDR3 has 15 residues. V dropped 6 bases and J dropped 1; count of bases not matched to a gene: 6. CDR1 SNHLY and CDR2 FYNNEI come from the germline V gene.

This chain links TRBV5-4 with TRBJ2-1; D is perhaps TRBD1 (6 bases). This CDR3 has 13 amino acids. Germline CDR1 and CDR2: SGHNT and YYREEE (reference sequence). The V and J ends lost 3 bases and 6 bases respectively, with 10 bases between them. The CDR3 DNA is TGTGCCAGCAGCTGGTCGGACAGCAATGAGCAGTTCTTC. Protein: CASSWSDSNEQFF.

This chain uses TRBV4-1 with TRBJ2-1; the match to TRBD2 covers 9 bases. Unmatched junction bases numbered 17, after V lost 0 bases and J lost 5 bases. The germline CDR1 and CDR2 sequences are MGHRA and YSYEKL. CDR3 length: 20 amino acids. CDR3: CASSQDPRSSGRPGHNEQFF. DNA for the CDR3: TGCGCCAGCAGCCAAGACCCACGGTCCAGCGGGAGGCCCGGACACAATGAGCAGTTCTTC.

The rearrangement uses TRBV6-1 and TRBJ1-2; 11 bases are a match to TRBD1. This CDR3 spans 15 amino acids. The trim removed 3 bases at V and 5 bases at J, leaving 5 bases unmatched. CDR1 MNHNS and CDR2 SASEGT come from the germline V gene. CDR3 DNA sequence: TGTGCCAGCAGTGACGGTGGGACAGGGGGTTATGGCTACACCTTC. It yields the protein CASSDGGTGGYGYTF.

The chain joins TRBV13 to TRBJ1-1; perhaps TRBD1 as D (6 bases). Trimming removed 5 bases from V and 5 bases from J, with 21 bases in between. The CDR3 is 16 residues long. Germline V CDR1 and CDR2: PRHDT, FYEKMQ (reference sequence). The CDR3 here is CASSNTGLTGRTEAFF. In DNA form, the CDR3 reads TGTGCCAGCAGCAACACAGGGCTGACAGGTCGGACTGAAGCTTTCTTT.

The CDR3 sequence is CASSRTGGLDEQYF. The CDR3 DNA is TGTGCCAGCAGCAGGACAGGGGGCCTCGACGAGCAGTACTTC. The chain has TRBV6-6 and TRBJ2-7, with TRBD1 identical over 11 bases. Germline V lookup: CDR1 MNHNY, CDR2 SVGAGI (reference sequence). With 6 bases clipped from V and 5 bases from J, the junction kept 6 bases outside the gene matches. The CDR3 spans 14 residues.

The chain carries TRBV29-1 and TRBJ2-1; the match to TRBD2 covers 11 bases. The CDR3 loop spans 14 amino acids. Germline-derived CDR1 and CDR2 are SQVTM and ANQGSEA. J lost 4 bases, V lost 7 bases, and 6 bases had no gene match. CDR3 residues: CSGKTSGNYNEQFF. The CDR3 nucleotides read TGCAGCGGGAAGACTAGCGGGAATTACAATGAGCAGTTCTTC.

The chain joins TRBV7-9 to TRBJ1-1; 10 bases fit TRBD1. Germline trimming cut 5 bases from V and 4 bases from J; bases unmatched to any gene: 7. The CDR3 totals 15 residues. Germline V gene sequence: CDR1 SEHNR, CDR2 FQNEAQ (reference sequence). The CDR3 region is CASSPRQGAITEAFF. The CDR3 nucleotides are TGTGCCAGCAGCCCCCGACAGGGGGCTATCACTGAAGCTTTCTTT. Using reference TRBV7-9 and TRBJ1-1 for the parts outside the CDR3, the full variable domain is DTGVSQNPRHKITKRGQNVTFRCDPISEHNRLYWYRQTLGQGPEFLTYFQNEAQLEKSRLLSDRFSAERPKGSFSTLEIQRTEQGDSAMYLCASSPRQGAITEAFFGQGTRLTVV.

This chain joins TRBV18 and TRBJ1-3; possibly TRBD1 for D (5 bases). The germline V gene encodes CDR1 KGHSH and CDR2 LQKENI. V lost 2 bases and J 0 bases, leaving 8 bases between the germline ends. The CDR3 runs to 15 residues. The CDR3 sequence: CASSPAGNSGNTIYF. DNA for the CDR3: TGTGCCAGCTCACCAGCAGGGAACTCTGGAAACACCATATATTTT.

This rearrangement joins TRBV4-1 to TRBJ2-7, with a possible D match to TRBD2 (6 bases). Per germline, CDR1 MGHRA and CDR2 YSYEKL. The CDR3 loop spans 14 amino acids. V lost 3 bases to trimming and J lost 0 bases, with 9 bases between them. In DNA form, the CDR3 reads TGCGCCAGCAGCCATGTTAGCGGCTCCTACGAGCAGTACTTC. Translated, it gives CASSHVSGSYEQYF.

This chain connects TRBV5-8 to TRBJ2-3; D remains ambiguous. There are 16 residues in the CDR3. The germline V gene has CDR1 SGHTS and CDR2 YDEGEE. The germline V and J ends were trimmed by 0 bases and 2 bases, with 13 bases remaining between them. CDR3 protein: CASSLAWSPVTDTQYF. The CDR3 region has the DNA TGTGCCAGCAGCTTGGCGTGGAGTCCAGTCACAGATACGCAGTATTTT.

This clone has only one observation. The chain couples TRBV10-2 to TRBJ1-1; 7 positions agree with TRBD1. V was pared by 5 bases and J by 5 bases, with 11 bases of the junction left unmatched. The length of the CDR3 is 15 residues. CDR1 and CDR2 (germline): WSHSY, SAAADI. Here the CDR3 reads CASSITGTDGTEAFF. The CDR3 nucleotides read TGCGCCAGCAGTATAACCGGGACAGACGGAACTGAAGCTTTCTTT.

The CDR3 loop reads CARGDRGPQNTEAFF. The DNA of the CDR3 is TGTGCCAGGGGGGACAGGGGGCCCCAGAACACTGAAGCTTTCTTT. The chain joins TRBV6-1 to TRBJ1-1, with 12 bases lining up with TRBD1. This CDR3 contains 15 residues. Germline lookup yields CDR1 MNHNS and CDR2 SASEGT. With 9 bases clipped from V and 1 base from J, the junction kept 6 bases outside the gene matches.

The chain uses TRBV5-5 and TRBJ2-1; 11 nucleotides align to TRBD2. The CDR3 runs 14 residues. Trimming at V came to 1 base and at J to 8 bases, leaving 2 bases not matched to a gene. The germline V gene encodes CDR1 SGHKS and CDR2 YYEKEE (reference sequence). The CDR3 loop reads CASSLLAGGHEQFF. DNA for the CDR3: TGTGCCAGCAGCTTGTTAGCGGGAGGGCATGAGCAGTTCTTC.

CDR3 DNA sequence: TGTGCCAGCAGTTACCGAAACAGGGATGGCTACACCTTC. It translates to CASSYRNRDGYTF. The V gene is TRBV6-5, the J gene TRBJ1-2, with a tentative D call TRBD1 (6 bases). Trimming cost V 2 bases and J 6 bases, with 10 bases left between them. CDR1 and CDR2 (germline): MNHEY, SVGAGI. The CDR3 consists of 13 residues.

The chain has TRBV4-1 and TRBJ2-1, with D perhaps matching TRBD1 (6 bases). The V gene's germline CDR1 is MGHRA and CDR2 YSYEKL. The V end lost 4 bases, the J end lost 7 bases, and 11 bases lay between the germline ends. This CDR3 region has 13 residues. CDR3 sequence reads: CASSRYRENEQFF. The CDR3 region has the DNA TGCGCCAGCAGCCGGTACAGGGAAAATGAGCAGTTCTTC.

CDR3 sequence (DNA): TGCGCCAGCAGCTTGGGGGCTCCGAGCTCTGGAAACACCATATATTTT. Its protein product is CASSLGAPSSGNTIYF. This sequence joins TRBV5-1 and TRBJ1-3; D is uncertain. Trimming cost V 0 bases and J 0 bases, with 10 bases left between them. Germline loops: CDR1 SGHRS, CDR2 YFSETQ. The CDR3 has 16 residues.

This chain connects TRBV7-9 to TRBJ1-3; 10 bases are shared with TRBD1. The length of the CDR3 is 16 residues. Germline lookup yields CDR1 SEHNR and CDR2 FQNEAQ (reference sequence). V gave up 3 bases and J gave up 0 bases; unmatched junction bases: 2. The CDR3 is CASSFGTGVSGNTIYF. The DNA of the CDR3 is TGTGCCAGCAGCTTCGGGACAGGGGTCTCTGGAAACACCATATATTTT.

This chain connects TRBV5-4 to TRBJ2-1; TRBD2 is a possible D gene (5 bases). CDR3 size: 15 residues. The germline V and J ends were trimmed by 0 bases and 6 bases, with 13 bases remaining between them. CDR1 SGHNT and CDR2 YYREEE come from the germline V gene (reference sequence). The CDR3 loop reads CASSLARRAGNEQFF. CDR3 DNA: TGTGCCAGCAGCTTGGCCAGGCGGGCGGGCAATGAGCAGTTCTTC.